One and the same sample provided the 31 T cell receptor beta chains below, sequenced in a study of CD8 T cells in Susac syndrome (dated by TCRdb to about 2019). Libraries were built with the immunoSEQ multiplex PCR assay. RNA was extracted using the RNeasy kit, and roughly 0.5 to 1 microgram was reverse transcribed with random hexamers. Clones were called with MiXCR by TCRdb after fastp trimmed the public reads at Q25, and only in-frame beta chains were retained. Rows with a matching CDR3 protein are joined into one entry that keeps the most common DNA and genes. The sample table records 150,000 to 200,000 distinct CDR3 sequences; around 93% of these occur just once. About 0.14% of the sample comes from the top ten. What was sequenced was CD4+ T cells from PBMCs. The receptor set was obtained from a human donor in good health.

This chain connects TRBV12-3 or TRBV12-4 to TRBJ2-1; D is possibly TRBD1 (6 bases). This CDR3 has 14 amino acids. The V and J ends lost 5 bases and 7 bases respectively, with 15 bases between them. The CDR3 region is CASSPGQRGNEQFF. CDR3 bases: TGTGCCAGCAGTCCAGGACAGAGAGGTAATGAGCAGTTCTTC.

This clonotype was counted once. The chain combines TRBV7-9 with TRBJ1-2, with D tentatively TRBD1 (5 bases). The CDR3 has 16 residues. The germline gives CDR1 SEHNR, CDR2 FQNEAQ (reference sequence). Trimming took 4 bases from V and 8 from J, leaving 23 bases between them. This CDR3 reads CASSSIEARGEKGYTF. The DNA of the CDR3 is TGTGCCAGCAGCTCGATTGAAGCTAGGGGAGAGAAGGGCTACACCTTC.

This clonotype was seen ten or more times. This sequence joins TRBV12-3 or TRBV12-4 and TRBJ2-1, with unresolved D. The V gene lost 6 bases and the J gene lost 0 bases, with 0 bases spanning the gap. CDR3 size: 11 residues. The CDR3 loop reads CASSSYNEQFF. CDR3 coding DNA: TGTGCCAGCAGCTCCTACAATGAGCAGTTCTTC.

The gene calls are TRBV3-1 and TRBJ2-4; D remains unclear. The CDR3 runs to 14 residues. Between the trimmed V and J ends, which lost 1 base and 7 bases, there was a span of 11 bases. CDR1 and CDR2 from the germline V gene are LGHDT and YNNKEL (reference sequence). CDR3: CASSQVETPNIQYF. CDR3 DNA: TGTGCCAGCAGCCAAGTAGAGACTCCTAACATTCAGTACTTC.

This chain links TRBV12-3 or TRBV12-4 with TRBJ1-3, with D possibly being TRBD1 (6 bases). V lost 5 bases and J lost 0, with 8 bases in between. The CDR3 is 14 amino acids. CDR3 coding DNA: TGTGCCAGCAGTAAAGGGGGCTCTGGAAACACCATATATTTT. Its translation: CASSKGGSGNTIYF.

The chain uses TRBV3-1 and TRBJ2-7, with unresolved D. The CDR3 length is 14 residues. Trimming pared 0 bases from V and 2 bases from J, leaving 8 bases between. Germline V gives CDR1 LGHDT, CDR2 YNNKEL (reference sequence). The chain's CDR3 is CASSQDLMTYEQYF. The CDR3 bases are TGTGCCAGCAGCCAAGATCTGATGACCTACGAGCAGTACTTC.

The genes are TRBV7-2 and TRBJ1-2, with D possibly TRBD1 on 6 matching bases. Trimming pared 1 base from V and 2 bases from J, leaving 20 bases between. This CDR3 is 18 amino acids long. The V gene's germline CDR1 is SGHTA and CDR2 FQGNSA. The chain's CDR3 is CASSLVPLYRESNYGYTF. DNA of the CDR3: TGTGCCAGCAGCTTAGTCCCCCTATACAGGGAATCCAACTATGGCTACACCTTC.

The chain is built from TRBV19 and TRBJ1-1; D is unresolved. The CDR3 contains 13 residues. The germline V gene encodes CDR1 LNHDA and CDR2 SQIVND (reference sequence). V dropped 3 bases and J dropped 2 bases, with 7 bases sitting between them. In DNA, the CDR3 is TGTGCCAGTAGTATTAGGTTCAACACTGAAGCTTTCTTT. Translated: CASSIRFNTEAFF.

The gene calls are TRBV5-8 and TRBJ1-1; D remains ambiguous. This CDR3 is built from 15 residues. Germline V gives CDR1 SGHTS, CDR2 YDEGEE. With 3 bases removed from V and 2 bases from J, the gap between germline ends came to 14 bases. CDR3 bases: TGTGCCAGCAGCTATCCTACGACCGGCAACACTGAAGCTTTCTTT. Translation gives CASSYPTTGNTEAFF.

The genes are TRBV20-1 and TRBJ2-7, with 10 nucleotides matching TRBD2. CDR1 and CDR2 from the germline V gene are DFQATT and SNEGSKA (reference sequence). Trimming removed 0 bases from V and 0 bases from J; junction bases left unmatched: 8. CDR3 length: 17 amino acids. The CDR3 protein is CSARDRASGGFSYEQYF. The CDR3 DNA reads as TGCAGTGCTAGAGATCGAGCTAGCGGGGGCTTCTCCTACGAGCAGTACTTC.

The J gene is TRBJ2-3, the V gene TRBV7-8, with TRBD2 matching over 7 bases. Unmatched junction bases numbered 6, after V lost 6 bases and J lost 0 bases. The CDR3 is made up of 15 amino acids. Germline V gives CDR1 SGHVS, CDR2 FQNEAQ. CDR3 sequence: CASSTRRGSTDTQYF. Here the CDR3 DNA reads TGTGCCAGCAGTACCCGGCGGGGGAGCACAGATACGCAGTATTTT.

The CDR3 nucleotides read TGTGCCAGCCGGGGCCCCCCTCGGACTGAAGCTTTCTTT. Encoded protein: CASRGPPRTEAFF. The chain recombines TRBV4-2 with TRBJ1-1, with D perhaps TRBD1 (5 bases). CDR3 size: 13 residues. From germline, CDR1 is LGHNA and CDR2 YNFKEQ. The V end was cut by 8 bases, the J end by 5 bases, with 15 bases between.

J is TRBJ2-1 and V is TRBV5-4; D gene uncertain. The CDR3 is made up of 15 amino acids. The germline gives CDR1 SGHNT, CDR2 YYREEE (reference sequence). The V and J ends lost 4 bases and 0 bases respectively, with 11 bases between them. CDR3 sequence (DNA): TGTGCCAGCAGCGTAGGAGACGGCTCCTACAATGAGCAGTTCTTC. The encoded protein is CASSVGDGSYNEQFF.

CDR3 region: CASGLVIGRTGELFF. Written as DNA, the CDR3 is TGTGCTAGTGGTTTGGTAATAGGGAGGACCGGGGAGCTGTTTTTT. The rearrangement joins TRBV12-5 to TRBJ2-2, with D possibly matching TRBD2 (6 bases). The germline V gene encodes CDR1 LGHNT and CDR2 FRNRAP. The CDR3 extends over 15 amino acids. V shed 0 bases and J shed 5 bases, with 10 bases lying between them.

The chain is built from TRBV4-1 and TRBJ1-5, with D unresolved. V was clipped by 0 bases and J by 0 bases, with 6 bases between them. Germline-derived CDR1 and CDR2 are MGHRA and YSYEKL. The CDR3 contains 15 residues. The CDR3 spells CASSQEPVSNQPQHF. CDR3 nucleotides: TGCGCCAGCAGCCAAGAGCCGGTTAGCAATCAGCCCCAGCATTTT.

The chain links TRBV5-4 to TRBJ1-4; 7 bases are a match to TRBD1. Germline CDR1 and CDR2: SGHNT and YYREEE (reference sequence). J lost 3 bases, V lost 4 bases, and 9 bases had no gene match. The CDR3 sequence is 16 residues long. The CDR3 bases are TGTGCCAGCAGCAAACTAGGGGGCTTGGCTAATGAAAAACTGTTTTTT. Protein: CASSKLGGLANEKLFF.

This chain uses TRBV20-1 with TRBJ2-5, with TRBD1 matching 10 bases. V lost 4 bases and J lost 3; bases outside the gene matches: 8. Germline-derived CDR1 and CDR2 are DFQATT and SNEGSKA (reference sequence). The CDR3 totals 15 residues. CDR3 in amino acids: CSAINPGTGEETQYF. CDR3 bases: TGCAGTGCTATCAACCCCGGGACAGGGGAAGAGACCCAGTACTTC.

CDR3 nucleotide sequence: TGTGCCAGCAGCATTGAGCCTGGGACCTATGGCTACACCTTC. This gives the protein CASSIEPGTYGYTF. This chain joins TRBV3-1 and TRBJ1-2; D perhaps matches TRBD1 (5 bases). Trimming took off 5 bases at V and 4 bases at J, with 14 bases between the two ends. Germline V gives CDR1 LGHDT, CDR2 YNNKEL (reference sequence). The CDR3 contains 14 residues.

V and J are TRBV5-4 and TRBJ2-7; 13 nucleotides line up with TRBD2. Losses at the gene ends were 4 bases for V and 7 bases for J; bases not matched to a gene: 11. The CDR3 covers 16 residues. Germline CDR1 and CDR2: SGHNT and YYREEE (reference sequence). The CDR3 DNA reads TGTGCCAGCAGCATACCGGGACTAGCGGGGAGAGGGGAGCAGTACTTC. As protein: CASSIPGLAGRGEQYF.

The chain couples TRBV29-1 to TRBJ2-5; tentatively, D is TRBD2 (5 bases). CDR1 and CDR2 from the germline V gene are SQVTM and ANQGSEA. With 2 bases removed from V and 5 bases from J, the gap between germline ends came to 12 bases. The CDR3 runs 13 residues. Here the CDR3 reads CSVELPGGETQYF. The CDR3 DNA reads TGCAGCGTTGAACTCCCCGGCGGGGAGACCCAGTACTTC.

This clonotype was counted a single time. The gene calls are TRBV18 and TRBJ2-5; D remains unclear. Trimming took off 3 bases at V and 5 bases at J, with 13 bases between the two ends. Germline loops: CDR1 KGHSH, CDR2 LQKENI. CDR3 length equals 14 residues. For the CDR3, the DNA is TGTGCCAGCTCACCCTGGTCCTCTAGGGAGACCCAGTACTTC. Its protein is CASSPWSSRETQYF.

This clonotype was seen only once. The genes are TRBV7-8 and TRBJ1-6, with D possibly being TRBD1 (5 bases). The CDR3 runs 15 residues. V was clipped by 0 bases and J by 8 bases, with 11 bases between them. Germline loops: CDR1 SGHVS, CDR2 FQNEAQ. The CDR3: CASSLAGREDSPLHF. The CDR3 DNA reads TGTGCCAGCAGCTTAGCTGGCAGGGAGGATTCACCCCTCCACTTT.

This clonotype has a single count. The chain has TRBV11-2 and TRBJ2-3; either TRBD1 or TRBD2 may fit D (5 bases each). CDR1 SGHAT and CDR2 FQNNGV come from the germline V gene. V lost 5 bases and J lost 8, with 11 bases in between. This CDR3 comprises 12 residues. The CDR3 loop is CASSPGPSTQYF. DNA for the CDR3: TGTGCCAGCAGCCCGGGACCCTCTACGCAGTATTTT.

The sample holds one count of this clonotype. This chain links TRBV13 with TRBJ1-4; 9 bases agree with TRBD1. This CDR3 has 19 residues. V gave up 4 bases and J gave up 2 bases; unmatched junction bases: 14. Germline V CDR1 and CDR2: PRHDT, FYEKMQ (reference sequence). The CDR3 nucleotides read TGTGCCAGCAGCTCCCGCGGACAGGGGTTATCTCCCACTAATGAAAAACTGTTTTTT. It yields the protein CASSSRGQGLSPTNEKLFF. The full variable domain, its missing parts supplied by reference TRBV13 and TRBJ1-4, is AAGVIQSPRHLIKEKRETATLKCYPIPRHDTVYWYQQGPGQDPQFLISFYEKMQSDKGSIPDRFSAQQFSDYHSELNMSSLELGDSALYFCASSSRGQGLSPTNEKLFFGSGTQLSVL.

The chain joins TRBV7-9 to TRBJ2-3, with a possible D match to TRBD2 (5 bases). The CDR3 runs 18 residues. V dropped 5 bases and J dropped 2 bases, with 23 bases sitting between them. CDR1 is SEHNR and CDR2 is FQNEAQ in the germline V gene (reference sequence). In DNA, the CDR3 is TGTGCCAGCAGCGCGCGGGTCGCTCGGCGGCGGATCACAGATACGCAGTATTTT. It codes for CASSARVARRRITDTQYF.

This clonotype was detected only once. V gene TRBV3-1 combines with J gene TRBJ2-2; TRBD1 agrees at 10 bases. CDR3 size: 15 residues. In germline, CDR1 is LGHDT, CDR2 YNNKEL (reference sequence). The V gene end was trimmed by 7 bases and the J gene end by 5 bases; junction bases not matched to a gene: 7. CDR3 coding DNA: TGTGCCAGCACCCTCGGACAGGGGGAGACCGGGGAGCTGTTTTTT. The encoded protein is CASTLGQGETGELFF.

The CDR3 spells CASNEDVAYEQYF. The DNA of the CDR3 is TGTGCCAGCAACGAGGACGTAGCCTACGAGCAGTACTTC. The chain carries TRBV2 and TRBJ2-7; D is uncertain. This CDR3 has 13 amino acids. Trimming pared 7 bases from V and 2 bases from J, leaving 12 bases between. Germline assignment: CDR1 SNHLY and CDR2 FYNNEI.

CDR3 DNA: TGCGCCAGCAGCGTACAACCTGGGGGAGTCTCCTACAATGAGCAGTTCTTC. This encodes CASSVQPGGVSYNEQFF. This rearrangement joins TRBV5-1 to TRBJ2-1, with D perhaps TRBD1 or TRBD2 (5 bases each). This CDR3 has 17 residues. Per the germline V gene, CDR1 is SGHRS and CDR2 is YFSETQ. Trimming took off 4 bases at V and 0 bases at J, with 17 bases between the two ends.

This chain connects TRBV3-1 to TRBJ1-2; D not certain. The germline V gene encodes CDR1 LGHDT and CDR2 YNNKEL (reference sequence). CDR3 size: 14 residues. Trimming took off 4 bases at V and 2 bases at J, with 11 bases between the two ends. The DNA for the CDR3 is TGTGCCAGCAGCCCCACAAACAGCAACTATGGCTACACCTTC. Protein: CASSPTNSNYGYTF.

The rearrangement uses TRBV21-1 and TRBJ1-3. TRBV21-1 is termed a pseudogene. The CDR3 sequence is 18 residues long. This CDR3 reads CASSSLEERPYSGNTIYF. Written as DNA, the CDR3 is TGTGCCAGCAGCTCACTAGAGGAACGGCCTTACTCTGGAAACACCATATATTTT.

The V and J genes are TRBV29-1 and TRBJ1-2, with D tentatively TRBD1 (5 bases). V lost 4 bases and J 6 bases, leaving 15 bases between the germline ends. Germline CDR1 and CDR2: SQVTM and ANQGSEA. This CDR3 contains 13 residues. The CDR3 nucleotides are TGCAGCGTTGTTTCGGCCATGGGGGATGGCTACACCTTC. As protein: CSVVSAMGDGYTF.